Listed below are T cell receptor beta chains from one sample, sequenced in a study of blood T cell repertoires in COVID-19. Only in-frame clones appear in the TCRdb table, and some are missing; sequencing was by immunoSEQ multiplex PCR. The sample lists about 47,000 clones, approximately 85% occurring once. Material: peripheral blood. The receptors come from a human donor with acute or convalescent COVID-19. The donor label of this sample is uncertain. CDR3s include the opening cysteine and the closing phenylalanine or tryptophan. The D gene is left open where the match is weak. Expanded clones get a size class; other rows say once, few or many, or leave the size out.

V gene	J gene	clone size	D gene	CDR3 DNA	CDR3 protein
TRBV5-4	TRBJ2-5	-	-	TGTGCCAGCAGCTTGGCGACAGTTAGAGAGACCCAGTACTTC	CASSLATVRETQYF
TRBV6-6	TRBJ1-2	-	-	TGTGCCAGCAGCCCCAGGCATAACTATGGCTACACCTTC	CASSPRHNYGYTF
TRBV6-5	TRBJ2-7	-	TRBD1	TGTGCCAGCAGTTACACAGACAGGGCAGAGCAGTACTTC	CASSYTDRAEQYF
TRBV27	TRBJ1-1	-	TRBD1	TGTGCCAGCAACAAGCCCGGGACAGGGAAGACTGAAGCTTTCTTT	CASNKPGTGKTEAFF
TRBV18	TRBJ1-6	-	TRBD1	TGTGCCAGCTCGCCTGACCCCGGACAGGGGGCATCACCCCTCCACTTT	CASSPDPGQGASPLHF
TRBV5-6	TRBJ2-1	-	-	TGTGCCAGCCGTCGCTACGGTGTTGAGCAGTTCTTC	CASRRYGVEQFF
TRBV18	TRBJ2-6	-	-	TGTGCCAGCTCAATCTCCCGGGGTAGCTCTGGGGCCAACGTCCTGACTTTC	CASSISRGSSGANVLTF
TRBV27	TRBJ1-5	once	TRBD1	TGTGCCAGCAACGACCGGGACAGCCCTCGTATTCAGCCCCAGCATTTT	CASNDRDSPRIQPQHF
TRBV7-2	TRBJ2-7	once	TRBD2	TGTGCCAGCAGCCAAGAGCGGGGGGCCTCCTACGAGCAGTACTTC	CASSQERGASYEQYF
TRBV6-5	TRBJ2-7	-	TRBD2	TGTGCCAGCGGGCTAGCGGGGCTATCCTACGAGCAGTACTTC	CASGLAGLSYEQYF
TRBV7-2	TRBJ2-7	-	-	TGTGCCAGCAGCTACGACAGGGAGGTCTTCTACGAGCAGTACTTC	CASSYDREVFYEQYF
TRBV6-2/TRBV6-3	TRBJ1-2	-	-	TGTGCCAGCAGTTATGTCGCGTTCTCCTCCTATGGCTACACCTTC	CASSYVAFSSYGYTF
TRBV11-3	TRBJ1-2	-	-	TGTGCCAGCAGCCAGGAGGGTGCCCTTAACTATGGCTACACCTTC	CASSQEGALNYGYTF
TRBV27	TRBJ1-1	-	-	TGTGCCAGCAGTCCCGACAGGTGGGTTGGAACTGAAGCTTTCTTT	CASSPDRWVGTEAFF
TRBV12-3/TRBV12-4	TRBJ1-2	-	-	TGTGCCAGCAACGCAGGAACTAACTATGGCTACACCTTC	CASNAGTNYGYTF
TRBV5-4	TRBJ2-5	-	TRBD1	TGTGCCAGCAGTATGACAGGGCTACAAGAGACCCAGTACTTC	CASSMTGLQETQYF
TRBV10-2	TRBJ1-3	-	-	TGCGCCAGCAGTGAGTCAGGGGTAAACACCATATATTTT	CASSESGVNTIYF
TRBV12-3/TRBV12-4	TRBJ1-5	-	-	TGTGCCAGCACCCGGAGAGGCAATCAGCCCCAGCATTTT	CASTRRGNQPQHF
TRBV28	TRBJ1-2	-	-	TGTGCCAGTGGAGATCAGGGCGTAGGCTATGGCTACACCTTC	CASGDQGVGYGYTF